Listed below are T cell receptor beta chains from one sample, sequenced in a study of cytomegalovirus exposure and HLA in healthy donors. Assay used: immunoSEQ multiplex PCR; TCRdb lists only in-frame clones, some missing. The data hold about 160,000 clones, with 80% to 85% observed a single time. Sequencing was performed on PBMCs. The receptors derive from a girl under 10 years old in good health and CMV-seropositive. The CDR3 runs from the conserved cysteine through the conserved F or W. Some rows mark clone size as missing; the rest say once, few, many or name a class of expanded clone.

TRBV19	-	TRBJ1-1	CARRGVRNTEAFF
TRBV7-9	-	TRBJ2-2	CASSSLAGGPGELFF
TRBV6-6	few	TRBJ1-6	CASKPGQGNSPLHF
TRBV30	-	TRBJ2-5	CAWSGVRETQYF
TRBV30	few	TRBJ2-5	CAWSVIAGVRETQYF
TRBV5-1	-	TRBJ1-4	CASSWGQGAEKLFF
TRBV4-2	few	TRBJ2-1	CASSLPAIGSGYNEQFF
TRBV19	-	TRBJ2-1	CASSRTLAGIDEQFF
TRBV30	-	TRBJ2-7	CAWSPGTSGYEQYF
TRBV4-1	once	TRBJ2-5	CASSQDRSLGTQYF
TRBV14	-	TRBJ2-3	CASSQVTGVVWNTQYF
TRBV6-5	-	TRBJ2-5	CASSYSGRAVETQYF
TRBV28	-	TRBJ2-5	CASSLGGREETQYF
TRBV25-1	-	TRBJ1-1	CASSEWGGMNTEAFF
TRBV30	-	TRBJ1-5	CAWSTGGAGNQPQHF
TRBV6-1	-	TRBJ2-2	CASTRLVNTGELFF
TRBV2	-	TRBJ2-3	CASSSALAGGTDTQYF